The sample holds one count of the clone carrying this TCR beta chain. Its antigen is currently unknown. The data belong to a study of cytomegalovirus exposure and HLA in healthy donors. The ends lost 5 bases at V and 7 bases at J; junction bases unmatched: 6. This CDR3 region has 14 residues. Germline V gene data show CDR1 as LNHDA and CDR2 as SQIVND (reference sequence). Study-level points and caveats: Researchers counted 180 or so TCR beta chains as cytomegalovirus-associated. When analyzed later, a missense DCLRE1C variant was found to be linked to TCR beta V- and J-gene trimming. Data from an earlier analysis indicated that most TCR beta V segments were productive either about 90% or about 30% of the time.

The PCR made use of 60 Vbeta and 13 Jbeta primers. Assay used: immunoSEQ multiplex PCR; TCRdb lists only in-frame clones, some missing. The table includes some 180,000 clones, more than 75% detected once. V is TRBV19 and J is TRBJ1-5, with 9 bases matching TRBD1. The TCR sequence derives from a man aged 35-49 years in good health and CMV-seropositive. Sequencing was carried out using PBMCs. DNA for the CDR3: TGTGCCAGTAGTCTCGGGACAGGGAACCAGCCCCAGCATTTT. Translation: CASSLGTGNQPQHF.